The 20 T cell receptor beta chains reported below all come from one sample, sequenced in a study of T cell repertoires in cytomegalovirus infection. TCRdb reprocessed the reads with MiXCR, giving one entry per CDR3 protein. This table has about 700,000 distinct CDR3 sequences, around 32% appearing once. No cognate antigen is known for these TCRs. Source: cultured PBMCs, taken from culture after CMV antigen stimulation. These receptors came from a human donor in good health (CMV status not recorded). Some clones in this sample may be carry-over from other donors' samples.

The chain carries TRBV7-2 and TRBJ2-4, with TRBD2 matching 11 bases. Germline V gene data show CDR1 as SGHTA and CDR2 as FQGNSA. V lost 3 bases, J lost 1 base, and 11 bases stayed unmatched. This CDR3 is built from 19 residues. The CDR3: CASSLETSGTRRAKNIQYF. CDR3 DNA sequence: TGTGCCAGCAGCTTGGAGACTAGCGGGACGCGTCGGGCCAAAAACATTCAGTACTTC.

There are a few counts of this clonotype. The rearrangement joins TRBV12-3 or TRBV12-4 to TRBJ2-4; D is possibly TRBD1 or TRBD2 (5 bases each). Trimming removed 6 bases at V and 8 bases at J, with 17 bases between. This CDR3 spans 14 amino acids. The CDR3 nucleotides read TGTGCCAGCAGAAATCGGGGACCCGGGGACATTCAGTACTTC. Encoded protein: CASRNRGPGDIQYF.

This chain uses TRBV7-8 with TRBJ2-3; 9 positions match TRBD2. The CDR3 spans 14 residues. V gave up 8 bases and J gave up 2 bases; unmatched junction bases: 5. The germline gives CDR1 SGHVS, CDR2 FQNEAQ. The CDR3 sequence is CASRSGRFTDTQYF. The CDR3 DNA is TGTGCCAGCCGAAGCGGGAGGTTCACAGATACGCAGTATTTT.

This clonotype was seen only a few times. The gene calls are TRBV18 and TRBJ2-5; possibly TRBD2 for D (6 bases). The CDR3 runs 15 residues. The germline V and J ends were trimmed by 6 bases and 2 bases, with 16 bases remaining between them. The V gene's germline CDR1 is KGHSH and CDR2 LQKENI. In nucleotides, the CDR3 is TGTGCCAGCTCCGCGCGGGGTCCGCCACAAGAGACCCAGTACTTC. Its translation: CASSARGPPQETQYF.

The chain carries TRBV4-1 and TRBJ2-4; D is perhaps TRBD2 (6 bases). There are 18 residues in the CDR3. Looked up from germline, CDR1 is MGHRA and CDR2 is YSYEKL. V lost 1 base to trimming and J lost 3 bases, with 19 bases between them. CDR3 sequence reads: CASSQGKARGEVKNIQYF. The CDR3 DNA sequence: TGCGCCAGCAGCCAAGGGAAGGCGCGGGGTGAAGTCAAAAACATTCAGTACTTC.

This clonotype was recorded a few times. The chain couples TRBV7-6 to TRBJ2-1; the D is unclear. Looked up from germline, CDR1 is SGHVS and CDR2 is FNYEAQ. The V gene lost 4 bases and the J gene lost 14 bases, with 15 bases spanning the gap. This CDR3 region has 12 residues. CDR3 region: CASSSTLSEKFF. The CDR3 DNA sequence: TGTGCCAGCAGCTCGACTCTTTCCGAAAAGTTCTTC.

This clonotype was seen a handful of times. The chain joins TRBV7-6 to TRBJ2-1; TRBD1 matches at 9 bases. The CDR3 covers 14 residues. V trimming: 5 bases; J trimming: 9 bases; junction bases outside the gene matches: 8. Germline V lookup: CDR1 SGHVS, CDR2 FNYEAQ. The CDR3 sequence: CASSLTGGRTEQFF. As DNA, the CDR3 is TGTGCCAGCAGCCTGACAGGGGGGAGGACTGAGCAGTTCTTC. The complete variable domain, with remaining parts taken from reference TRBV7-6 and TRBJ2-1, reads GAGVSQSPRYKVTKRGQDVALRCDPISGHVSLYWYRQALGQGPEFLTYFNYEAQQDKSGLPNDRFSAERPEGSISTLTIQRTEQRDSAMYRCASSLTGGRTEQFFGPGTRLTVL.

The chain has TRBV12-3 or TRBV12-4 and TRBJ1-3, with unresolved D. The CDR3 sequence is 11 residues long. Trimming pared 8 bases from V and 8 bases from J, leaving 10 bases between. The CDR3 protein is CASGSGYTIYF. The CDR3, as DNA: TGTGCCAGCGGGTCGGGGTACACCATATATTTT.

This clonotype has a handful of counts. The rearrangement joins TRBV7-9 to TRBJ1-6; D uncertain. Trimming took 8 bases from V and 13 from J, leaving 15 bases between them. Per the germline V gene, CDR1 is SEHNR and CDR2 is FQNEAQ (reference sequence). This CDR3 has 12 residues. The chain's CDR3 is CASLPADGPLHF. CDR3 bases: TGTGCCAGCCTACCCGCCGACGGGCCCCTCCACTTT.

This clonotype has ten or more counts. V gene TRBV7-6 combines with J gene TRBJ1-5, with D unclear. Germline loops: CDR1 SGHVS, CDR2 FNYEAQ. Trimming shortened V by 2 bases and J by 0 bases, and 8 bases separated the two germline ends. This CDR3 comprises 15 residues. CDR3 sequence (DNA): TGTGCCAGCAGCTTATCCAGTCATAGCAATCAGCCCCAGCATTTT. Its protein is CASSLSSHSNQPQHF.

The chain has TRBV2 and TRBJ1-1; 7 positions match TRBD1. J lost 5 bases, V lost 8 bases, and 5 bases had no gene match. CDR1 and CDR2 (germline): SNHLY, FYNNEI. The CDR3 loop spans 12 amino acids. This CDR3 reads CASQQGRTEAFF. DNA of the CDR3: TGTGCCAGCCAACAGGGGAGGACTGAAGCTTTCTTT.

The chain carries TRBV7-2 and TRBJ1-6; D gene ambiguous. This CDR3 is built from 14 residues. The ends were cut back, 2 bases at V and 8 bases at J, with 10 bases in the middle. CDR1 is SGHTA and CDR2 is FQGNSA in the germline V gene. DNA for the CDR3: TGTGCCAGCAGCTTACAAGCCCGAGATTCACCCCTCCACTTT. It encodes CASSLQARDSPLHF.

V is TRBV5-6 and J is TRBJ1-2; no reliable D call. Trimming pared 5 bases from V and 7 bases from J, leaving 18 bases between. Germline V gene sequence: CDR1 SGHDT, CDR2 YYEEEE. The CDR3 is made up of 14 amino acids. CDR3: CASRLMGFSGGYTF. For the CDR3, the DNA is TGTGCCAGCAGGCTCATGGGGTTCAGCGGTGGCTACACCTTC.

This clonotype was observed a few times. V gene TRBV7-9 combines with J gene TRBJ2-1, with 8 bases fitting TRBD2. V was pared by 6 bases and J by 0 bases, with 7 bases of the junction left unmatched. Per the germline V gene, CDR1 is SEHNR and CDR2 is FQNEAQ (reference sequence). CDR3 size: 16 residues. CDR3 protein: CASRKQGLVSYNEQFF. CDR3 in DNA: TGTGCCAGCAGAAAACAGGGACTAGTCTCCTACAATGAGCAGTTCTTC.

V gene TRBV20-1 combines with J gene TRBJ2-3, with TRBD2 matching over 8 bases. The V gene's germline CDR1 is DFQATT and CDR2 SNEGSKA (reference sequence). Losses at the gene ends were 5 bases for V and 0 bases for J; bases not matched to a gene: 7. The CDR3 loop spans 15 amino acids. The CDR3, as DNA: TGCAGTGCTTATCGGGGGGGCTCTAGCACAGATACGCAGTATTTT. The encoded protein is CSAYRGGSSTDTQYF.

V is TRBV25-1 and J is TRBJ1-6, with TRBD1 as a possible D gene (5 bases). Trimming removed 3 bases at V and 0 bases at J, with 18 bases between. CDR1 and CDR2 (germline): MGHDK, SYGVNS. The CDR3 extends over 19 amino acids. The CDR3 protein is CASSDFPRDSSSYNSPLHF. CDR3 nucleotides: TGTGCCAGCAGTGATTTTCCAAGGGACTCGAGCTCCTATAATTCACCCCTCCACTTT.

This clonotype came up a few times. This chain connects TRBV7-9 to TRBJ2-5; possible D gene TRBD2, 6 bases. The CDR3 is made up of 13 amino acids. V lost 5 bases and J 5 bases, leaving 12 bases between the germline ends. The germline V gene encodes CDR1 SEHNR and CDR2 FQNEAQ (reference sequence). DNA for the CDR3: TGTGCCAGCAGCCTGGGACTTGATGAGACCCAGTACTTC. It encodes CASSLGLDETQYF.

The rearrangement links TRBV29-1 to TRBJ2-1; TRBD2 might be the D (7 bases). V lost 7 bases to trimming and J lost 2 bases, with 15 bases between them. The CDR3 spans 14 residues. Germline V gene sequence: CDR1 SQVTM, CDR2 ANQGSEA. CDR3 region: CSAGGNTPYNEQFF. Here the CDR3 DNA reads TGCAGCGCGGGGGGCAACACTCCCTACAATGAGCAGTTCTTC.

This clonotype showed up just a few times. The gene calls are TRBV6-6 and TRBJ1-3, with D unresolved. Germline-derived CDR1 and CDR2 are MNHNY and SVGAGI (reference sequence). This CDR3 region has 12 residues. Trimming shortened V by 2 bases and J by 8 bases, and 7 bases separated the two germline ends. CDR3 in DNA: TGTGCCAGCAGTTACGGGGTACACACCATATATTTT. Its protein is CASSYGVHTIYF.

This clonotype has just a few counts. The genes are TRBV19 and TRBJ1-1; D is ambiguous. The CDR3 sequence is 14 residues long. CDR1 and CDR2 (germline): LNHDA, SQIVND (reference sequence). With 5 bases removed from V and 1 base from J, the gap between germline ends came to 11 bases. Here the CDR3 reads CASSPIHANTEAFF. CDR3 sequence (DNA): TGTGCCAGTAGTCCAATTCACGCGAACACTGAAGCTTTCTTT.